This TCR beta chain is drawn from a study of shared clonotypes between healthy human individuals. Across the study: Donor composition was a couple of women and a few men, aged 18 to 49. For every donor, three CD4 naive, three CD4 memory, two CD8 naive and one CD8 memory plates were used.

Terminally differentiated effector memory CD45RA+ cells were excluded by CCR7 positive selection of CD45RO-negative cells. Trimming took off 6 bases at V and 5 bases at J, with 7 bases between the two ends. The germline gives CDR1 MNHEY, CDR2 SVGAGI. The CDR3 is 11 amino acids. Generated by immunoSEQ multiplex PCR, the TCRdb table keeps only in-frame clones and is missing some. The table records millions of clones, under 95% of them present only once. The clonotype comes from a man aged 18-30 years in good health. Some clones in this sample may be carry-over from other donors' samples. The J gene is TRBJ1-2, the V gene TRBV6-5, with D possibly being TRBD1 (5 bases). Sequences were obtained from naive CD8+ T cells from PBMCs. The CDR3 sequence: CASSQGYGYTF. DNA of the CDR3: TGTGCCAGCAGCCAGGGATATGGCTACACCTTC.